This T cell receptor beta chain originates from a study of cytomegalovirus exposure and HLA in healthy donors. Study-level points and caveats: Being productive about 87% or about 30% of the time was typical of most TCR beta V segments in an earlier analysis. Later analysis placed DRB1 highest and HLA-C lowest in TCR association rates, which differed by HLA locus.

This clone turned up a few times. As yet, its antigen is unknown. PCR was performed using 60 Vbeta and 13 Jbeta primers. Authors' data handling: Some 11 million of the 75 million to 95 million unique TCR beta chains counted in a later analysis were shared. Libraries were prepared by immunoSEQ multiplex PCR; TCRdb keeps only in-frame clonotypes and omits some of them. V, J and clone size are taken as reported in that table, and D and trimming were inferred from the DNA itself. The sample lists roughly 200,000 clones; over 80% were seen once. The V and J ends lost 0 bases and 0 bases, in that order; junction bases with no gene match: 6. The CDR3 runs to 18 residues. Germline V gene data show CDR1 as SGHRS and CDR2 as YFSETQ.

The specimen was PBMCs. This clonotype was sampled from a boy between 2 and 10 years old in good health and CMV-seronegative. The rearrangement links TRBV5-1 to TRBJ1-1; the match to TRBD1 covers 12 bases. The CDR3 nucleotides are TGCGCCAGCAGCTTGGCGGGGGGGACAGGGGGCCTGAACACTGAAGCTTTCTTT. Translating gives CASSLAGGTGGLNTEAFF.